The entry that follows covers one T cell receptor beta chain sequence. With the 5' RACE reads reprocessed, TCRdb shows one record per CDR3 protein and no DNA. The repertoire table contains about 410,000 distinct CDR3 sequences. The entry originates in a study of T cells expressing NK-cell markers. Germline V lookup: CDR1 DFQATT, CDR2 SNEGSKA (reference sequence). The CDR3 consists of 17 residues. This TCR derives from a woman aged 50 to 60 in good health. This rearrangement joins TRBV20-1 to TRBJ2-5; no DNA is available, so the TRBD2 call from TCRdb remains unchecked. Sequences were obtained from blood T cells: a sorted CD56 or NKG2C T cell subset, CD4+ or CD8+ T cells, or bulk PBMC T cells (not recorded which). The CDR3 region is CSAHLPLASPSGETQYF.